What follows describes a single TCR beta chain. The target antigen is unknown. The method was immunoSEQ multiplex PCR; TCRdb's version includes in-frame clones alone and lacks a portion of them. The data hold approximately 140,000 clones, with around 90% observed a single time. The data are from a study of cytomegalovirus exposure and HLA in healthy donors. Broader study findings: According to the study, roughly 160 TCR beta chains were cytomegalovirus-associated.

The source material was PBMCs. The receptor was derived from a man aged 18 to 30 in good health and CMV-seropositive.

In nucleotides, the CDR3 is TGTGCCTTCTCAGGGGAGAACACTGAAGCTTTCTTT. Its translation: CAFSGENTEAFF. V is TRBV30 and J is TRBJ1-1, with D possibly matching TRBD1 (6 bases). The V and J ends lost 7 bases and 1 base respectively, with 10 bases between them. Per the germline V gene, CDR1 is GTSNPN and CDR2 is SVGIG (reference sequence). The CDR3 loop spans 12 amino acids.